This T cell receptor (beta chain) was sequenced in a study of cytomegalovirus exposure and HLA in healthy donors. Study-level points and caveats: Later work found most CMV-associated TCR beta chains apparently HLA-restricted.

As concerns this clone: Antigen specificity is unknown.

With 60 Vbeta and 13 Jbeta primers, the PCR was carried out. The data were produced by immunoSEQ multiplex PCR, yet TCRdb's version contains in-frame clones alone and is incomplete. Here the sample spans more than 100,000 clones, 60% to 85% being singletons. The CDR3 length is 13 residues. CDR1 is SGHTA and CDR2 is FQGNSA in the germline V gene. Trimming cost V 2 bases and J 4 bases, with 8 bases left between them. The rearrangement links TRBV7-2 to TRBJ2-5; no clear D gene. The TCR sequence derives from a female donor in good health and CMV-seropositive. Material for sequencing was PBMCs. The CDR3 is CASSLTSGETQYF. Written as DNA, the CDR3 is TGTGCCAGCAGCTTAACCTCCGGAGAGACCCAGTACTTC. The whole variable domain, remainder taken from reference TRBV7-2 and TRBJ2-5, is GAGVSQSPSNKVTEKGKDVELRCDPISGHTALYWYRQSLGQGLEFLIYFQGNSAPDKSGLPSDRFSAERTGGSVSTLTIQRTQQEDSAVYLCASSLTSGETQYFGPGTRLLVL.